This TCR beta chain was captured by sequencing in a study of T cells after yellow fever vaccination. Broader study findings: Some clonotypes, a small share, were shared between CD4 and CD8 compartments.

TCRdb reanalysed the 5' RACE reads using MiXCR and keeps one entry per CDR3 protein. The sample shows 340,000 or so distinct CDR3 sequences, around an eighth of them seen only once. As to this clonotype: The antigen is unknown.

Sequenced here: CD4+ T cells sorted from PBMCs, sampled 15 days after the yellow fever booster vaccination. This receptor was obtained from a man aged 18 to 29 who received the YFV17D yellow fever vaccine.

The CDR3 coding sequence is TGCGCCAGCAGCAAAATTCTCCTGGGGTCCCTCAGCGAGCAGTACTTC. This encodes CASSKILLGSLSEQYF. This chain joins TRBV5-1 and TRBJ2-7; D gene ambiguous. Looked up from germline, CDR1 is SGHRS and CDR2 is YFSETQ. Trimming took 4 bases from V and 6 from J, leaving 23 bases between them. The length of the CDR3 is 16 residues. Filled out from reference TRBV5-1 and TRBJ2-7, the complete variable domain reads KAGVTQTPRYLIKTRGQQVTLSCSPISGHRSVSWYQQTPGQGLQFLFEYFSETQRNKGNFPGRFSGRQFSNSRSEMNVSTLELGDSALYLCASSKILLGSLSEQYFGPGTRLTVT.